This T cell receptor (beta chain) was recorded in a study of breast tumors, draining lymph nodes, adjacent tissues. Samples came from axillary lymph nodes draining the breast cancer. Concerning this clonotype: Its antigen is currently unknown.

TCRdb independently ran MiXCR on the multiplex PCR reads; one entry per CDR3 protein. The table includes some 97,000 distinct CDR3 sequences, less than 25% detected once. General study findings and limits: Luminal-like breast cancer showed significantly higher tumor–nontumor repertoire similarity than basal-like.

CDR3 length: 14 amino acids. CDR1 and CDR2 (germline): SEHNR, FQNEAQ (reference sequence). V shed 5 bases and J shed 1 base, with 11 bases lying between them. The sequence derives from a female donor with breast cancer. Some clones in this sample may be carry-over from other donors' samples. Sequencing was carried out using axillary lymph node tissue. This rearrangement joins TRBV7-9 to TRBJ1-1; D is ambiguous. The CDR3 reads CASSRAGGNTEAFF. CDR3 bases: TGTGCCAGCAGCCGAGCGGGTGGGAACACTGAAGCTTTCTTT.